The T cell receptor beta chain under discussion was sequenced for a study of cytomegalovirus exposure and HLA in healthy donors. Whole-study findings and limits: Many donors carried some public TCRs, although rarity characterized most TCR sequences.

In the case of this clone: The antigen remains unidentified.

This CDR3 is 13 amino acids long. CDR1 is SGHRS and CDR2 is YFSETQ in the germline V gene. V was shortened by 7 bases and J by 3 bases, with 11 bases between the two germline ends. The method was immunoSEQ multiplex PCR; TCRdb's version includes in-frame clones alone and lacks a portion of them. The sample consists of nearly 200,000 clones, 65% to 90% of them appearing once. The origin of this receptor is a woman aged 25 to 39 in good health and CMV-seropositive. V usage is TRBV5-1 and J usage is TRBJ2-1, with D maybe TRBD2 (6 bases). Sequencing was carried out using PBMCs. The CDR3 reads CASRGSGYNEQFF. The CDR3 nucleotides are TGCGCCAGCCGGGGTAGCGGCTACAATGAGCAGTTCTTC.